These 11 T cell receptor beta chains originate from one sample sequenced in a study of human CD8 memory T cell subsets. Production of TCR beta libraries used UMI-labeled 5' RACE as the method. TCRdb reanalyzed the 5' RACE reads, giving one entry per CDR3 protein sequence and no DNA. This sample carries some 5,400 distinct CDR3 sequences, with about 17% going to the ten biggest clones. The specimen was CD8+ T cells from PBMCs. The receptors originated from a human donor in good health.

This chain connects TRBV14 to TRBJ2-7; lacking DNA, the TRBD1 call made by TCRdb goes unchecked. Germline CDR1 is SGHDN and CDR2 is FVKESK. CDR3 size: 15 residues. CDR3 amino acids: CASSQGQGPFYEQYF.

This chain connects TRBV5-4 to TRBJ2-7; TCRdb lists TRBD2, though no DNA is available to test this call. Germline CDR1 is SGHNT and CDR2 is YYREEE (reference sequence). The CDR3 totals 15 residues. The CDR3 loop reads CASSLESGSFYEQYF.

According to its frequency, this clonotype is medium-sized. This rearrangement joins TRBV11-2 to TRBJ2-3. This CDR3 has 14 residues. CDR1 and CDR2 from the germline V gene are SGHAT and FQNNGV. The CDR3 sequence is CASSSFVVPDTQYF.

CDR3: CASSLDQGHDTEAFF. The gene calls are TRBV7-9 and TRBJ1-1; TCRdb's D gene call, TRBD1, goes unchecked for lack of DNA. The CDR3 covers 15 residues. Germline CDR1 reads SEHNR; CDR2 reads FQNEAQ (reference sequence).

The CDR3 is CASSNYGTEAFF. The chain links TRBV2 to TRBJ1-1. This CDR3 spans 12 amino acids. Germline-derived CDR1 and CDR2 are SNHLY and FYNNEI.

This rearrangement joins TRBV28 to TRBJ2-1; TCRdb selects TRBD2, and the lack of DNA leaves this call unchecked. The CDR3 totals 17 residues. In germline, CDR1 is MDHEN, CDR2 SYDVKM. CDR3 loop: CASSRVGTSGVDNEQFF.

The chain carries TRBV3-1 and TRBJ2-5; TCRdb returns TRBD1, unconfirmable since there is no DNA. This CDR3 has 14 amino acids. CDR1 is LGHDT and CDR2 is YNNKEL in the germline V gene (reference sequence). The CDR3 reads CASSPRQAQETQYF.

The genes are TRBV4-3 and TRBJ2-1; the TCRdb D gene call, TRBD2, has no DNA to confirm it. The CDR3 sequence is 15 residues long. Per the germline V gene, CDR1 is LGHNA and CDR2 is YSLEER. The CDR3 loop reads CASSQDSGRLNEQFF.

The chain joins TRBV29-1 to TRBJ2-1. Germline-derived CDR1 and CDR2 are SQVTM and ANQGSEA. The CDR3 covers 15 residues. The CDR3: CSVRGTGIPYNEQFF.

V and J are TRBV3-1 and TRBJ1-5; TCRdb designates TRBD1, a call that cannot be tested without DNA. Looked up from germline, CDR1 is LGHDT and CDR2 is YNNKEL (reference sequence). This CDR3 is built from 15 residues. The CDR3 sequence is CASSLTGGSNQPQHF.

J is TRBJ2-3 and V is TRBV4-1; as DNA is missing, the TRBD1 call by TCRdb cannot be tested. Germline CDR1 and CDR2: MGHRA and YSYEKL. The CDR3 consists of 15 residues. CDR3 protein: CASCDRGNEADTQYF.